This T cell receptor (beta chain) comes out of a study of metastatic and nonmetastatic thyroid tumors. At the level of the study: Repertoire comparison spanned blood and tumor or nodule tissue of malignant and benign thyroid patients. Study-level findings and limits: The reported finding was significantly higher TCR beta diversity in malignant thyroid tumors relative to benign nodules, in blood and tumor.

Nobody among the patients had been given any treatment before thyroid surgery. Sample share makes this clone medium-sized. What it binds is not known. The germline CDR1 and CDR2 sequences are SGHRS and YFSETQ. The CDR3 contains 13 residues. Deletions cut 3 bases from V and 8 bases from J, with 14 bases between. In the source study's methods: The study's classifier, a distant-metastasis tool for papillary thyroid cancer, was built using CDR3 differences across clinicopathological groups. TCRdb re-clonotyped the PCR reads via MiXCR. In this record, the V and J calls reflect TCRdb's handling and not the investigators' own analysis. The sample holds around 20,000 clones, around a fifth seen once.

The V call is TRBV5-1, the J call TRBJ1-2; D gene unclear. The sequence was obtained from a female donor with papillary thyroid cancer or a benign thyroid nodule (not recorded which). Some clones in this sample may be carry-over from other donors' samples. Sequences were obtained from tumor tissue. In DNA, the CDR3 is TGCGCCAGCAGCTCAGCCGCAGGAGGAGGCTACACCTTC. It translates to CASSSAAGGGYTF. The full variable domain, in which reference TRBV5-1 and TRBJ1-2 provide the parts outside the CDR3, is KAGVTQTPRYLIKTRGQQVTLSCSPISGHRSVSWYQQTPGQGLQFLFEYFSETQRNKGNFPGRFSGRQFSNSRSEMNVSTLELGDSALYLCASSSAAGGGYTFGSGTRLTVV.